This T cell receptor beta chain was sequenced for a study of shared clonotypes between healthy human individuals. Background on the study: Each donor contributed plates that comprised three CD4 naive, three CD4 memory, two CD8 naive and one CD8 memory.

Produced via immunoSEQ multiplex PCR; TCRdb's table is partial and in-frame only. In the table there are fewer than 3 million clones, about 90% of which are singletons. Germline V gene data show CDR1 as SGHNT and CDR2 as YYREEE (reference sequence). Trimming stripped 0 bases from V and 2 bases from J, with 13 bases between. The length of the CDR3 is 16 residues. The chain couples TRBV5-4 to TRBJ2-3, with TRBD2 as a possible D gene (6 bases). Sequencing used naive CD4+ T cells from PBMCs. Documented subset: CD45RA+ positively selected. The source of this sequence is a man between 18 and 29 years old in good health. Some clones in this sample may be carry-over from other donors' samples. The CDR3 sequence: CASSLVAEGTTDTQYF. CDR3 DNA: TGTGCCAGCAGCTTGGTTGCGGAGGGGACCACAGATACGCAGTATTTT. Based on the CDR3 plus reference TRBV5-4 and TRBJ2-3, the full variable domain is ETGVTQSPTHLIKTRGQQVTLRCSSQSGHNTVSWYQQALGQGPQFIFQYYREEENGRGNFPPRFSGLQFPNYSSELNVNALELDDSALYLCASSLVAEGTTDTQYFGPGTRLTVL.